Listed below are T cell receptor beta chains from one sample, sequenced in a study of blood T cell repertoires in COVID-19. Assay used: immunoSEQ multiplex PCR; TCRdb lists only in-frame clones, some missing. This sample yields around 320,000 clones, of which roughly 90% are seen a single time; roughly 2.1% belongs to the top ten. The sample comprised peripheral blood. These receptors were obtained from a man between 18 and 35 years old with active or convalescent COVID-19. Both conserved end residues are part of each CDR3. The D gene is left open where the match is weak. Clone size appears in some rows only: once, few, many, or a class for an expanded clone.

clone_size | d_call | j_call | v_call | cdr3_nt | cdr3_aa
- | TRBD1 | TRBJ1-2 | TRBV27 | TGTGCCAGCAGTACCATTACAGGGGGCGCGACTAACTATGGCTACACCTTC | CASSTITGGATNYGYTF
- | - | TRBJ1-1 | TRBV9 | TGTGCCAGCAGCGTAGCAAGGGGCTCCAACACTGAAGCTTTCTTT | CASSVARGSNTEAFF
- | TRBD2 | TRBJ2-7 | TRBV19 | TGTGCCAGTAGTAAAGAGCGACTAGCGGGGGGCCCTCTCGAGCAGTACTTC | CASSKERLAGGPLEQYF
- | - | TRBJ2-2 | TRBV11-3 | TGTGCCAGCAGCTGGCGGTACACCGGGGAGCTGTTTTTT | CASSWRYTGELFF
- | TRBD1 | TRBJ2-7 | TRBV10-3 | TGTGCCATCACCGAACGGACAGGACCCACCGCCTACGAGCAGTACTTC | CAITERTGPTAYEQYF
- | - | TRBJ1-1 | TRBV19 | TGTGCCAGTAGTATAGTTGAGGGACACAACACTGAAGCTTTCTTT | CASSIVEGHNTEAFF
- | TRBD1 | TRBJ1-3 | TRBV6-5 | TGTGCCAGCAGTACCATATCGGGACAGGGAAACACCATATATTTT | CASSTISGQGNTIYF
few | - | TRBJ2-1 | TRBV4-1 | TGCGCCAGCAGCCAAGGGTTAGATCAGTTCTTC | CASSQGLDQFF
few | - | TRBJ1-6 | TRBV7-8 | TGTGCCAGCAGCTTAGACGCCGACTACCCCCATAATTCACCCCTCCACTTT | CASSLDADYPHNSPLHF
- | TRBD2 | TRBJ2-5 | TRBV27 | TGTGCCAGCAGTCTCTTTACGGGGGGCCAAGAGACCCAGTACTTC | CASSLFTGGQETQYF
- | - | TRBJ1-2 | TRBV28 | TGTGCCAGCAGTTCGGCAGGGGATAGCTATGGCTACACCTTC | CASSSAGDSYGYTF
- | - | TRBJ1-1 | TRBV24-1 | TGTGCCACCAGTGATGGAGTCCGAAACACTGAAGCTTTCTTT | CATSDGVRNTEAFF
- | - | TRBJ1-1 | TRBV10-3 | TGTGCCACCGACGATGCTAACCGGGGTAACACTGAAGCTTTCTTT | CATDDANRGNTEAFF
- | - | TRBJ2-1 | TRBV5-1 | TGCGCCAGCACCTACGATTACAATGAGCAGTTCTTC | CASTYDYNEQFF
- | - | TRBJ2-7 | TRBV28 | TGTGCCAGTAGCGGCTGGCAGGCGAGCTACGAGCAGTACTTC | CASSGWQASYEQYF
- | - | TRBJ1-3 | TRBV28 | TGTGCCAGCAGTTCGGCGGGCTCTGGAAACACCATATATTTT | CASSSAGSGNTIYF
once | TRBD1 | TRBJ2-5 | TRBV4-1 | TGCGCCAGCAGCCCCCGGGACAGGGAAGAGACCCAGTACTTC | CASSPRDREETQYF
- | TRBD1 | TRBJ2-6 | TRBV25-1 | TGTGCCAGCAGCCTAGGGACAGCTGGGGCCAACGTCCTGACTTTC | CASSLGTAGANVLTF
- | - | TRBJ2-1 | TRBV29-1 | TGCAGCGTTGATCGGGACTACAATGAGCAGTTCTTC | CSVDRDYNEQFF
few | - | TRBJ1-5 | TRBV28 | TGTGCCAGCAGTTTTGAGGTTATCTGGCGGCCCCAGCATTTT | CASSFEVIWRPQHF
once | TRBD1 | TRBJ2-1 | TRBV6-4 | TGTGCCACCAGACAGGACAGGGGGCGAAATGAGCAGTTCTTC | CATRQDRGRNEQFF
- | - | TRBJ2-7 | TRBV5-4 | TGTGCCAGCAGCCCGCAGGGTCGGGCCTACGAGCAGTACTTC | CASSPQGRAYEQYF
- | TRBD1 | TRBJ2-1 | TRBV5-1 | TGCGCCAGCAGCTTGGCGTACCGACAGGGGGCGGACAATGAGCAGTTCTTC | CASSLAYRQGADNEQFF
- | - | TRBJ2-7 | TRBV6-5 | TGTGCCAGCAGTTTGGTCTGGGGCAGGGGTTCCTACGAGCAGTACTTC | CASSLVWGRGSYEQYF
- | - | TRBJ2-1 | TRBV7-9 | TGTGCATCAGCCAGTAGAACTAGCAATGAGCAGTTCTTC | CASASRTSNEQFF
once | - | TRBJ2-5 | TRBV12-5 | TGTGCTAGTGGTCCCGGGACTGGACAAGAGACCCAGTACTTC | CASGPGTGQETQYF
- | - | TRBJ2-1 | TRBV7-7 | TGTGCCAGCAGCTTAAATCGTGACACCTACAATGAGCAGTTCTTC | CASSLNRDTYNEQFF
- | TRBD1 | TRBJ1-2 | TRBV7-9 | TGTGCCAGCAGCTCGACAGGGCCTCAACTCTATGGCTACACCTTC | CASSSTGPQLYGYTF
- | - | TRBJ2-7 | TRBV6-5 | TGTGCCAGCAGGGTCCGGGACGGGAGTTACGAGCAGTACTTC | CASRVRDGSYEQYF
- | - | TRBJ2-7 | TRBV5-5 | TGTGCCAGCAGCTTGTTACAGATGGACGAGCAGTACTTC | CASSLLQMDEQYF